The rows below give T cell receptor beta chains drawn from one sample of a study of blood T cell repertoires in COVID-19. Profiled with immunoSEQ multiplex PCR; TCRdb holds only in-frame clones, not every one. Of 85,000 to 130,000 clones listed, 75% to 95% are singletons. The sample was peripheral blood. These receptors were collected from a human donor in a cohort sampled during active COVID-19. The CDR3 runs from the conserved cysteine through the conserved F or W. The D gene is left open where the match is weak. Expanded clones get a size class; other rows say once, few or many, or leave the size out.

D: NA; V: TRBV5-1; size: NA; J: TRBJ1-1; CDR3: CANTQAPKMNTEAFF; DNA: TGCGCCAACACACAGGCACCCAAAATGAACACTGAAGCTTTCTTT
D: NA; V: TRBV9; size: NA; J: TRBJ1-4; CDR3: CASSVGGATNEKLFF; DNA: TGTGCCAGCAGCGTAGGGGGGGCAACTAATGAAAAACTGTTTTTT
D: TRBD2; V: TRBV19; size: few; J: TRBJ2-7; CDR3: CASSQLTSGVFYEQYF; DNA: TGTGCCAGTAGCCAACTGACTAGCGGGGTCTTCTACGAGCAGTACTTC
D: NA; V: TRBV30; size: NA; J: TRBJ1-2; CDR3: CAWSVQNSRVSRNTF; DNA: TGTGCCTGGAGTGTACAGAATTCCAGGGTATCACGAAACACCTTC
D: TRBD1; V: TRBV27; size: NA; J: TRBJ2-1; CDR3: CASSFGTGLGEQFF; DNA: TGTGCCAGCAGTTTTGGGACAGGTTTAGGTGAGCAGTTCTTC
D: NA; V: TRBV5-1; size: NA; J: TRBJ2-5; CDR3: CASSLGVAGALKETQYF; DNA: TGCGCCAGCAGCTTGGGTGTCGCGGGGGCTTTGAAAGAGACCCAGTACTTC
D: NA; V: TRBV10-3; size: NA; J: TRBJ2-2; CDR3: CAISMRAEANTGELFF; DNA: TGTGCCATCAGTATGAGAGCGGAGGCGAACACCGGGGAGCTGTTTTTT
D: NA; V: TRBV27; size: once; J: TRBJ1-2; CDR3: CASSLDGGNGYTF; DNA: TGTGCCAGCAGTTTAGACGGGGGGAATGGCTACACCTTC
D: NA; V: TRBV29-1; size: NA; J: TRBJ1-2; CDR3: CSVPMWVGGGYTF; DNA: TGCAGCGTTCCCATGTGGGTCGGGGGAGGCTACACCTTC
D: NA; V: TRBV7-2; size: NA; J: TRBJ2-7; CDR3: CASSFSAYEQYF; DNA: TGTGCCAGCAGCTTCAGTGCCTACGAGCAGTACTTC
D: TRBD2; V: TRBV9; size: NA; J: TRBJ2-3; CDR3: CASSVAGLGGDTQYF; DNA: TGTGCCAGCAGCGTAGCGGGACTAGGGGGGGATACGCAGTATTTT
D: NA; V: TRBV19; size: NA; J: TRBJ1-5; CDR3: CGSTGLGNQPQHF; DNA: TGTGGGTCCACAGGGCTTGGCAATCAGCCCCAGCATTTT
D: NA; V: TRBV11-3; size: NA; J: TRBJ1-1; CDR3: CASSLDSGLGTEAFF; DNA: TGTGCCAGCAGCTTAGACAGCGGCCTTGGCACTGAAGCTTTCTTT
D: TRBD1; V: TRBV6-2/TRBV6-3; size: NA; J: TRBJ1-5; CDR3: CASSQDRGNQPQHF; DNA: TGTGCCAGCAGTCAGGACAGGGGCAATCAGCCCCAGCATTTT
D: NA; V: TRBV7-9; size: NA; J: TRBJ2-5; CDR3: CASSLTSETQYF; DNA: TGTGCCAGCAGCTTAACTTCAGAGACCCAGTACTTC
D: TRBD1; V: TRBV18; size: NA; J: TRBJ1-5; CDR3: CASSPAGGGQPQHF; DNA: TGTGCCAGCTCACCAGCAGGGGGAGGTCAGCCCCAGCATTTT
D: NA; V: TRBV7-9; size: NA; J: TRBJ1-2; CDR3: CASSLTGANYGYTF; DNA: TGTGCCAGCAGCTTAACGGGGGCTAACTATGGCTACACCTTC
D: TRBD1; V: TRBV18; size: NA; J: TRBJ2-5; CDR3: CASSPPGTVQETQYF; DNA: TGTGCCAGCTCACCGCCGGGGACAGTACAAGAGACCCAGTACTTC
D: NA; V: TRBV12-3/TRBV12-4; size: NA; J: TRBJ1-2; CDR3: CASYRDGTYGYTF; DNA: TGTGCCAGCTACAGGGATGGTACTTATGGCTACACCTTC
D: NA; V: TRBV12-5; size: NA; J: TRBJ2-2; CDR3: CASGLERTAVELFF; DNA: TGTGCTAGTGGTTTGGAGCGGACGGCGGTTGAGCTGTTTTTT
D: TRBD1; V: TRBV28; size: NA; J: TRBJ2-1; CDR3: CASSLSRTGMKSGAYNEQFF; DNA: TGTGCCAGCAGTTTGAGTCGGACAGGGATGAAATCGGGAGCCTACAATGAGCAGTTCTTC
D: NA; V: TRBV12-3/TRBV12-4; size: many; J: TRBJ1-2; CDR3: CASNSRENYGYTF; DNA: TGTGCCAGCAACTCTCGAGAGAACTATGGCTACACCTTC